The source of this T cell receptor (beta chain) is a study of blood T cell repertoires in COVID-19 (dated by TCRdb to 2018 to 2020). Background for the entire study: Collaborator samples came from the United States, Italy and Spain and covered acute and convalescent phases of COVID-19. The material from the prospective study consisted of cDNA or gDNA derived from T cells, B-cell-depleted T cells, or PBMCs. Deeply sampled blood TCRbeta repertoires from subjects exposed to, actively infected with, or recovered from COVID-19 were included in the dataset. The repertoires were made available in a free public database intended to serve as a resource for research on the immune response to SARS-CoV-2. Samples came from the ongoing ImmuneRACE study (first 160 participants) plus 1,254 subjects from 6 global collaborators. A de-identified subject ID, COVID-19 status, age in years and sex were almost always included in the sample metadata. HLA class I and class II types, where available, came from metadata supplied by the sample provider rather than from assay-based typing.

V and J lose 8 bases and 10 bases, and a span of 18 bases separates them. For CDR1 and CDR2, the germline V gene lists SGHAT and FQNNGV. The CDR3 holds 13 amino acids from the cysteine to the phenylalanine. The retained sequence is limited to the CDR3, 39 bases, with the frame set at the first base. For this clone: Its target antigen remains unknown. One base away there is no much larger clone; base qualities are not given.

Participants in the prospective study were enrolled through a virtual design, were aged roughly 18 to 95 years, and lived in some 24 United States geographic areas. Cohort assignment in the prospective study relied on participant-reported clinical history from a screening survey and a study questionnaire. For ImmuneRACE Cohort 3, a participant was defined as recovered based on two consecutive negative NP/OP PCR tests, clearance by a healthcare professional, or resolution of symptoms. In the prospective study, mobile phlebotomists collected whole blood, serum and a nasopharyngeal or oropharyngeal swab from each participant. Participants in the prospective study had the option to provide additional blood draws and questionnaires over an approximately 2-month period. Prospective study blood samples were shipped either frozen or at room temperature before DNA extraction. The immunoSEQ Assay, a bias-controlled multiplex PCR, was used to amplify TCRbeta CDR3 regions from genomic DNA. As for the original processing: Within the assay, amplification of reference gene primers was used to estimate how many nucleated cells each sample contained. To quantify the absolute abundance of each unique TCRbeta CDR3 rearrangement, sequence reads were collapsed and filtered. For each sample, productive Simpson clonality was calculated by taking the square root of Simpson's diversity index across productive rearrangements. TCRdb stores this immuneACCESS table with in-frame sequences only. Part of the clones is absent; in the studies checked, under half of the shortfall reflects unresolved V genes, and no reason is known for the rest. D and trimming were read from the DNA, whereas the V and J calls and clone size are those reported in that table. The table for this sample lists 160,000 or so clones; around 82% of them were counted only once. Roughly 6% of the sample comes from the top ten.

Results and caveats for the whole study, not just this receptor: How much clinical and demographic metadata was included differed by source and by participant, and the metadata was provided uncurated.

Material: PBMCs or T cells enriched from blood (not recorded which). This TCR was recovered from a man between 35 and 55 years old who had recovered from COVID-19. Recombination joined TRBV11-2 with TRBJ1-5; the D gene cannot be named for sure. The CDR3: CASGSGVIRPQHF. The DNA reads as follows: TGTGCCAGCGGTAGCGGCGTGATCCGCCCCCAGCATTTT.